The 9 T cell receptor beta chains listed next were all sequenced from one sample in a study of blood T cell repertoires in COVID-19. Generated by immunoSEQ multiplex PCR, the TCRdb table keeps only in-frame clones and is missing some. The table lists around 200,000 clones, around 89% of them singletons. Sequencing was performed on PBMCs or T cells enriched from blood (not recorded which). These receptors were collected from a young man who had recovered from COVID-19.

The gene calls are TRBV10-3 and TRBJ1-2; D gene unclear. From germline, CDR1 is ENHRY and CDR2 SYGVKD. There are 13 residues in the CDR3. V was shortened by 6 bases and J by 1 base, with 9 bases between the two germline ends. As DNA, the CDR3 is TGTGCCATCAGCGGGAGCGATAACTATGGCTACACCTTC. It translates to CAISGSDNYGYTF.

J is TRBJ2-3 and V is TRBV5-1; TRBD2 matches at 7 bases. J lost 3 bases, V lost 4 bases, and 5 bases had no gene match. Germline CDR1 is SGHRS and CDR2 is YFSETQ. This CDR3 comprises 14 residues. The CDR3 bases are TGCGCCAGCAGCCGGGAGGAGAGGACAGATACGCAGTATTTT. Translating it yields CASSREERTDTQYF.

This clone has only a few counts. The chain combines TRBV11-2 with TRBJ1-2; 7 positions match TRBD1. This CDR3 region has 18 residues. V lost 6 bases to trimming and J lost 1 base; unmatched junction nucleotides: 17. Germline assignment: CDR1 SGHAT and CDR2 FQNNGV. The CDR3 DNA follows: TGTGCCAGCAGTCACTATACATTAGACAGGGCCCTTAACTATGGCTACACCTTC. This encodes CASSHYTLDRALNYGYTF.

This clone was seen a few times. The chain uses TRBV10-1 and TRBJ2-1, with 12 bases identical to TRBD1. This CDR3 spans 14 amino acids. Trimming cost V 6 bases and J 9 bases; bases outside gene matches: 6. Germline loops: CDR1 WNHNN, CDR2 SYGVQD (reference sequence). CDR3 bases: TGCGCCAGCAGCTCCGGGACAGGGGGCGTTGAGCAGTTCTTC. It codes for CASSSGTGGVEQFF.

V gene TRBV30 combines with J gene TRBJ2-5; 7 positions match TRBD1. The germline V gene has CDR1 GTSNPN and CDR2 SVGIG (reference sequence). The length of the CDR3 is 15 residues. J lost 5 bases, V lost 0 bases, and 9 bases had no gene match. The CDR3, as DNA: TGTGCCTGGAGTGTCCTGGACAGGAAACGGGAGACCCAGTACTTC. This gives the protein CAWSVLDRKRETQYF.

The rearrangement joins TRBV18 to TRBJ2-7; tentatively, D is TRBD1 (6 bases). Germline V lookup: CDR1 KGHSH, CDR2 LQKENI. The V end was cut by 2 bases, the J end by 3 bases, with 14 bases between. The CDR3 spans 15 residues. CDR3 region: CASSPRQALNYEQYF. The CDR3 DNA reads as TGTGCCAGCTCACCAAGACAGGCGCTTAACTACGAGCAGTACTTC. The full variable domain, rest sourced from reference TRBV18 and TRBJ2-7, is NAGVMQNPRHLVRRRGQEARLRCSPMKGHSHVYWYRQLPEEGLKFMVYLQKENIIDESGMPKERFSAEFPKEGPSILRIQQVVRGDSAAYFCASSPRQALNYEQYFGPGTRLTVT.

The CDR3, as DNA: TGTGCCAGCAGCCTCCGGACAGGGCGCACAGATACGCAGTATTTT. Translated, it gives CASSLRTGRTDTQYF. The chain couples TRBV14 to TRBJ2-3, with TRBD1 identical over 8 bases. The CDR3 covers 15 residues. Germline values: CDR1 SGHDN, CDR2 FVKESK. The J segment lost 1 base and the V segment lost 4 bases, leaving 4 bases of the junction unmatched.

The genes are TRBV19 and TRBJ2-4; D gene ambiguous. Deletions cut 6 bases from V and 0 bases from J, with 12 bases between. Germline CDR1 reads LNHDA; CDR2 reads SQIVND (reference sequence). The CDR3 loop spans 15 amino acids. The CDR3 nucleotides read TGTGCCAGTAGCGTGGGCCCTGTAGCCAAAAACATTCAGTACTTC. This codes for CASSVGPVAKNIQYF.

A few counts support this clone. This chain connects TRBV11-2 to TRBJ1-4; unclear D gene. Germline V gene data show CDR1 as SGHAT and CDR2 as FQNNGV. The length of the CDR3 is 14 residues. V shed 5 bases and J shed 8 bases, with 15 bases lying between them. Here the CDR3 reads CASSPTEGGEKLFF. The DNA of the CDR3 is TGTGCCAGCAGCCCAACGGAGGGCGGGGAAAAACTGTTTTTT.